This TCR beta chain was found in a study of shared clonotypes between healthy human individuals. This CDR3 contains 13 residues. Germline V gives CDR1 MNHEY, CDR2 SMNVEV (reference sequence). V lost 5 bases and J lost 9; bases outside the gene matches: 7. TCRdb's copy holds only in-frame clones and misses some; the assay was immunoSEQ multiplex PCR. In the table there are more than 2,000,000 clones, more than 90% of which are singletons. The rearrangement links TRBV27 to TRBJ2-1; 7 nucleotides align to TRBD2. The sequence derives from a man between 18 and 29 years old in good health. Input material: naive CD4+ T cells sorted from blood. The subset denotes: CD45RA+ positively selected. The DNA for the CDR3 is TGTGCCAGCAGTGGGGGGACTAAATCTGAGCAGTTCTTC. This gives the protein CASSGGTKSEQFF.